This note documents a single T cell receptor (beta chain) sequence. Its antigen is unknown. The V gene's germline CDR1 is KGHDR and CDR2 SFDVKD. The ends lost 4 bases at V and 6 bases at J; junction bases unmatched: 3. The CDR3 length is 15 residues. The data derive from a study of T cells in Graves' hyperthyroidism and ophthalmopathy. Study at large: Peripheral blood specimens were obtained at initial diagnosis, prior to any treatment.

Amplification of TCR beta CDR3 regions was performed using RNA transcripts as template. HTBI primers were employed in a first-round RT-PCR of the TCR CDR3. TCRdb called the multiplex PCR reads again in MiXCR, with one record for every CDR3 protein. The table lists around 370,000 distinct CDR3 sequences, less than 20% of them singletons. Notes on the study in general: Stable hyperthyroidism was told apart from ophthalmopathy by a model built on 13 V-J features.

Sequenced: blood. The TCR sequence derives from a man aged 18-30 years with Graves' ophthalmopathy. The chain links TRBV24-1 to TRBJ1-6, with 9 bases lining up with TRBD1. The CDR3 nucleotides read TGTGCCACCAGTGACCGGACAGGGGCTAATTCACCCCTCCACTTT. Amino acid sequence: CATSDRTGANSPLHF.